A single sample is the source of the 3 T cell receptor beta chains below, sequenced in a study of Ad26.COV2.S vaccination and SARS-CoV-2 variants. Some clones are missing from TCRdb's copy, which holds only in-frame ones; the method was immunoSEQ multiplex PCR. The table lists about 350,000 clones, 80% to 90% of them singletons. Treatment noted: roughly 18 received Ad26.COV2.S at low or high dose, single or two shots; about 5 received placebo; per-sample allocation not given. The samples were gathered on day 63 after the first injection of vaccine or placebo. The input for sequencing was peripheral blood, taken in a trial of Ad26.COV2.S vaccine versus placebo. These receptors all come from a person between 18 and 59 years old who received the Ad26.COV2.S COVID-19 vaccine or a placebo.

CDR3: CASSMDSGRARNEQFF. In nucleotides, the CDR3 is TGTGCCAGCAGCATGGATAGCGGGAGGGCGAGGAATGAGCAGTTCTTC. The chain uses TRBV21-1 and TRBJ2-1; the tabulated D call, TRBD2, remains unverified against the DNA. TRBV21-1 constitutes a pseudogene. The CDR3 contains 16 residues.

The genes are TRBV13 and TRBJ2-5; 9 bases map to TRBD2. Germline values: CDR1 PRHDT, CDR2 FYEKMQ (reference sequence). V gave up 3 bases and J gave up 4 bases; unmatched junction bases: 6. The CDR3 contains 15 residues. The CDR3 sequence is CASSFLAGIAETQYF. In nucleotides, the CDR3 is TGTGCCAGCAGCTTTCTAGCGGGGATAGCAGAGACCCAGTACTTC.

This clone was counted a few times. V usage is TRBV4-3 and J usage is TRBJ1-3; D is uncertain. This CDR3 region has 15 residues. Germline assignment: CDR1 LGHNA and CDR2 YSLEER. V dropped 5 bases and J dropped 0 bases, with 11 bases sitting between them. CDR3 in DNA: TGCGCCAGCAGCTCCCGTTTTTTCTCTGGAAACACCATATATTTT. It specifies CASSSRFFSGNTIYF.